This TCR beta chain is drawn from a study of human T cells and chemical hapten exposure. TCRdb ran MiXCR on the RACE reads and lists one entry per CDR3 protein. The sample carries approximately 80,000 distinct CDR3 sequences, around 9.3% recorded once. Deletions cut 4 bases from V and 4 bases from J, with 11 bases between. Germline-derived CDR1 and CDR2 are SNHLY and FYNNEI. CDR3 length: 14 residues. Time point of the sample: patch test 2, 6 weeks after DPC sensitization. Treatment defined: therapeutic diphenylcyclopropenone sensitization with weekly scalp DPC. V and J are TRBV2 and TRBJ2-1, with D tentatively TRBD2 (6 bases). The source was whole blood, collected in connection with sensitization to the hapten diphenylcyclopropenone (DPC). The TCR sequence derives from a woman in her fifties or sixties with alopecia areata. Some clones in this sample may be carry-over from other donors' samples. The CDR3 here is CASSGGLQYNEQFF. The CDR3 nucleotides are TGTGCCAGCAGTGGGGGACTGCAGTACAATGAGCAGTTCTTC.